The 5 T cell receptor beta chains listed next were all sequenced from one sample in a study of regulatory T cells in long-lasting Graves disease. Researchers made TCR beta libraries by using iRepertoire HTBI primers and running Arm-PCR on CDR3 regions. TCRdb processed the multiplex PCR reads anew with MiXCR; each CDR3 protein has one entry. Of under 800,000 distinct CDR3 sequences listed, 16% were seen once; the top ten hold 15% to 20%. Documented time point: newly diagnosed GD, antithyroid drugs for less than 3 months. Researchers made the TCR library from RNA that was extracted from PBMCs. This sample also appeared in a second study, on T cells in Graves' hyperthyroidism and ophthalmopathy.

The sample consisted of peripheral blood mononuclear cells (PBMCs), taken at new diagnosis, from a patient treated with antithyroid drugs. These receptors all stem from a woman aged 30 to 39 with Graves disease.

The chain carries TRBV6-1 and TRBJ2-2; 8 positions match TRBD2. This CDR3 is built from 15 residues. V lost 8 bases to trimming and J lost 1 base; unmatched junction nucleotides: 6. CDR1 is MNHNS, CDR2 SASEGT, per germline. CDR3 bases: TGTGCCAGCCGTAGCGGGACATGGAACACCGGGGAGCTGTTTTTT. This gives the protein CASRSGTWNTGELFF.

This clonotype was detected ten times or more. This rearrangement joins TRBV20-1 to TRBJ2-2, with TRBD2 identical over 7 bases. The CDR3 is 15 amino acids. Unmatched junction bases numbered 11, after V lost 6 bases and J lost 4 bases. CDR1 is DFQATT, CDR2 SNEGSKA, per germline (reference sequence). CDR3 protein: CSAPRSGRATGELFF. CDR3 coding DNA: TGCAGTGCCCCGAGAAGTGGGAGGGCCACCGGGGAGCTGTTTTTT.

This clonotype was detected many times. This chain joins TRBV2 and TRBJ2-3; D not certain. The CDR3 loop spans 14 amino acids. Trimming cost V 1 base and J 1 base, with 6 bases left between them. CDR1 and CDR2 (germline): SNHLY, FYNNEI. CDR3 DNA sequence: TGTGCCAGCAGTGAAGGGGCTGGCACAGATACGCAGTATTTT. Protein: CASSEGAGTDTQYF.

The J gene is TRBJ2-7, the V gene TRBV7-9, with TRBD1 matching over 10 bases. Germline V gene data show CDR1 as SEHNR and CDR2 as FQNEAQ (reference sequence). The CDR3 sequence is 12 residues long. J lost 3 bases, V lost 10 bases, and 3 bases had no gene match. The CDR3 DNA sequence: TGTGCCACCGGGACAGGGGACTACGAGCAGTACTTC. Residues: CATGTGDYEQYF.

This clonotype was seen only a few times. The chain joins TRBV20-1 to TRBJ2-2, with TRBD2 matching over 9 bases. The V gene end was trimmed by 5 bases and the J gene end by 7 bases; junction bases not matched to a gene: 14. Germline CDR1 reads DFQATT; CDR2 reads SNEGSKA (reference sequence). The CDR3 has 16 amino acids. CDR3 sequence reads: CSALSAGTSFSGELFF. CDR3 in DNA: TGCAGTGCTCTATCAGCTGGGACTAGCTTCAGCGGGGAGCTGTTTTTT.